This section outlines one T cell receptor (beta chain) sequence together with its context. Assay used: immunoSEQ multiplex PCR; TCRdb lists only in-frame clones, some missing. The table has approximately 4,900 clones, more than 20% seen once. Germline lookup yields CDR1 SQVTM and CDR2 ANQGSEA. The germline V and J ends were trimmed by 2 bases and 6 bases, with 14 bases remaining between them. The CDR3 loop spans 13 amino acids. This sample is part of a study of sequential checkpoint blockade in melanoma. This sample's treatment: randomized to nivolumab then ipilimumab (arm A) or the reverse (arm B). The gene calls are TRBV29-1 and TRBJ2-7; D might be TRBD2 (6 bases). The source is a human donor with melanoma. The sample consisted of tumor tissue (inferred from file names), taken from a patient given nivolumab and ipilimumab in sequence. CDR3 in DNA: TGCAGCGTTGAACGGACAACGGAGGGCGAGCAGTACTTC. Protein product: CSVERTTEGEQYF.